This is a list of T cell receptor beta chains from one sample in a study of Graves' ophthalmopathy and Graves' hyperthyroidism. TCRdb re-analysed the multiplex PCR reads in MiXCR, keeping a single row per CDR3 protein. This sample has about 1.1 million distinct CDR3 sequences, with less than 45% found just once. Specimen: peripheral blood or thyroid tissue (not recorded which). Receptor source: an adult man with Graves' hyperthyroidism. Each CDR3 is given with its conserved first and last residue. The D gene is left open where the match is weak. Rows give clone size only sometimes, using once, few, many, or a class for an expanded clone.

d_call,v_call,clone_size,j_call,cdr3_nt,cdr3_aa
NA,TRBV9,many,TRBJ1-1,TGTGCCAGCAGCGTTGCAGGGTACACTGAAGCTTTCTTT,CASSVAGYTEAFF
NA,TRBV7-9,NA,TRBJ1-2,TGTGCCAGCACTAACCAGGTGGACTATGGCTACACCTTC,CASTNQVDYGYTF
TRBD1,TRBV7-9,NA,TRBJ1-5,TGTGCCAGCAGCCCGGACAGGGGGCGTCGTCAGCCCCAGCATTTT,CASSPDRGRRQPQHF
NA,TRBV12-3/TRBV12-4,NA,TRBJ1-1,TGTGCCAGCAGCTATGACTGGAAAGCTGAAGCTTTCTTT,CASSYDWKAEAFF
TRBD1,TRBV20-1,NA,TRBJ2-5,TGCAGTGCTAGCGCGGGACAGGGGGTGTGGGGAGAGACCCAGTGCTTC,CSASAGQGVWGETQCF
TRBD1,TRBV2,few,TRBJ1-2,TGTGCCAGCCGTCGACAGGGTGACGGCTACACCTTC,CASRRQGDGYTF
TRBD1,TRBV20-1,many,TRBJ1-1,TGCAGTGCTAGAGAGACAGGGGTGAACACTGAAGCTTTCTTT,CSARETGVNTEAFF
NA,TRBV12-3/TRBV12-4,NA,TRBJ1-4,TGTGCCAGCGGAGGGGCTGGAAAACTGTTTTTT,CASGGAGKLFF
NA,TRBV7-6,few,TRBJ2-2,TGTGCCAGCAGCTTAGAGCCGGGGGCGAACACCGGGGAGCTGTTTTTT,CASSLEPGANTGELFF
NA,TRBV9,many,TRBJ1-3,TGTGCCAGCAGCGTAGTAGTCGGACCTGGAAACACCATATATTTT,CASSVVVGPGNTIYF
NA,TRBV4-1,few,TRBJ1-2,TGCGCCAGCAGCAAAACCCGGACGGATGGCTACACCTTC,CASSKTRTDGYTF
NA,TRBV28,NA,TRBJ2-7,TGTGCCAGCACCAGGTCCTACGAGCAGTACTTC,CASTRSYEQYF
NA,TRBV7-9,few,TRBJ1-6,TGTGCCAGCTCACCACGGAGCGGGGAGAATTCACCCCTCCACTTT,CASSPRSGENSPLHF
NA,TRBV11-2,NA,TRBJ1-1,TGTGCCAGCAGCCGTGGTCGGACGAACACTGAAGCTTTCTTT,CASSRGRTNTEAFF
NA,TRBV7-8,many,TRBJ1-2,TGTGCCAGCAGCTTGGAGGTGGGGGGGACTCGTTCTGGCTACACCTTC,CASSLEVGGTRSGYTF
NA,TRBV2,NA,TRBJ2-6,TGTGCCAGCACCGCTCGGAGCTCTGGGGCCAACGTCCTGACTTTC,CASTARSSGANVLTF
TRBD2,TRBV19,once,TRBJ2-3,TGTGCCAGTAGTATTGCGTCTAGCGGATACACAGATACGCAGTATTTT,CASSIASSGYTDTQYF
NA,TRBV20-1,NA,TRBJ1-1,TGCAGTGCTAGTCGGGAGGAGTACACAGAAGCTTTCTTT,CSASREEYTEAFF
TRBD2,TRBV11-2,many,TRBJ2-2,TGTGCCAGCAGCCGATTAGCGGGATTGGTGTCTGGGGAGCTGTTTTTT,CASSRLAGLVSGELFF
NA,TRBV4-1,many,TRBJ1-5,TGCGCCAGCAGCCAAGCGGAGAATAGCAATCAGCCCCAGCATTTT,CASSQAENSNQPQHF
TRBD1,TRBV7-9,few,TRBJ2-5,TGTGCCAGCAGCTTAGACCTGACAGGGGATATAACCCAGTACTTC,CASSLDLTGDITQYF
NA,TRBV20-1,many,TRBJ1-1,TGCAGTGCTAGAGTGAGTCGGGGGTTCTCGGCTTTCTTT,CSARVSRGFSAFF
NA,TRBV30,few,TRBJ1-2,TGTGCCTGGAGCGCGGCGGCCCGGGGCGACTATGGCTACACCTTC,CAWSAAARGDYGYTF